This TCR beta chain was captured in a study of CD8+CD57+ T cells in acquired aplastic anemia. Study outcomes and limitations: Patients had approximately 29 CD8+ CDR3 sequences in common with controls (the shared set). Relative to total CD4+ and CD8+ pools, CD8+CD57+ cells had lower diversity in patients. For CD8+ Simpson's diversity, patients and controls showed no significant difference.

The template for TCR beta VDJ and CDR3 sequence profiling was genomic DNA. TCRdb reprocessed the reads with MiXCR, giving one entry per CDR3 protein. This sample has about 20,000 distinct CDR3 sequences, with approximately 37% found just once. Worth noting for this clonotype: Antigen specificity is unknown. One end of the junction fails to match germline, which may point to a read error.

This CDR3 contains 14 residues. From germline, CDR1 is DFQATT and CDR2 SNEGSKA (reference sequence). Sequenced patients had shown CD8+CD57+ cell expansion by flow cytometry. Patients, without exception, had severe acquired aplastic anemia. CD8+CD57+ cells enriched with beads gave a mean 1.6 ug DNA. This chain connects TRBV20-1 to TRBJ2-7, with TRBD2 matching 13 bases. Sequences were obtained from CD8+CD57+ T cells sorted from PBMCs. Subset in this sample: bead-enriched CD8+CD57+ effector memory T cells from SAA patients. This TCR derives from a human donor with aplastic anemia. For the CDR3, the DNA is TGCAGTACTAGAGGACTAGCGGGAGATTACGAGCAGTACTTC. Protein product: CSTRGLAGDYEQYF.